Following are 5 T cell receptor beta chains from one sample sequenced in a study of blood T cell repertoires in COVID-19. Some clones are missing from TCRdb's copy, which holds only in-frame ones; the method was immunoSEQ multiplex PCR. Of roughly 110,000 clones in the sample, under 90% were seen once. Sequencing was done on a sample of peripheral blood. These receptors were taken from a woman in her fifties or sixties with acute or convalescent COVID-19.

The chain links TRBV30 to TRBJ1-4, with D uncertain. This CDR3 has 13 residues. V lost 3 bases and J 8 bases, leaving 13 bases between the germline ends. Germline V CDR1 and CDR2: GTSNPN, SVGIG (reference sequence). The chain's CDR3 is CAWRPGGVEKLFF. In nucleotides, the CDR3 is TGTGCCTGGAGGCCGGGCGGGGTGGAAAAACTGTTTTTT.

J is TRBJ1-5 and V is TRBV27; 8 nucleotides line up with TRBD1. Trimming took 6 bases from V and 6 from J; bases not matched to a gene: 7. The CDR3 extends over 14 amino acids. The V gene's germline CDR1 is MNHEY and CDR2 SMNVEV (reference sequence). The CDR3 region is CASRMDRVGQPQHF. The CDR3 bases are TGTGCCAGCAGGATGGACAGGGTAGGTCAGCCCCAGCATTTT.

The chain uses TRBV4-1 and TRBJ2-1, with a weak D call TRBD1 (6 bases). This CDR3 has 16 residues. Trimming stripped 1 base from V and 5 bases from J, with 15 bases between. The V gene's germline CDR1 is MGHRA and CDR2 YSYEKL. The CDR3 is CASSQGGLAPNNEQFF. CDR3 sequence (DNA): TGCGCCAGCAGCCAAGGGGGGCTCGCCCCGAACAATGAGCAGTTCTTC.

In DNA, the CDR3 is TGTGCCAGCAGCATCGGACAGGGGGTGGAGACCCAGTACTTC. Its protein is CASSIGQGVETQYF. The chain links TRBV7-9 to TRBJ2-5, with 10 positions matching TRBD1. Germline V lookup: CDR1 SEHNR, CDR2 FQNEAQ (reference sequence). This CDR3 has 14 amino acids. The J segment lost 5 bases and the V segment lost 5 bases, leaving 5 bases of the junction unmatched.

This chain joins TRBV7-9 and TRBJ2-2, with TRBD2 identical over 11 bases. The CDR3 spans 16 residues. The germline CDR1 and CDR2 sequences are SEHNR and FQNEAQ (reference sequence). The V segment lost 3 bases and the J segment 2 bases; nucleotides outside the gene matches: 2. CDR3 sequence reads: CASSLGLAVNTGELFF. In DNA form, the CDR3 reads TGTGCCAGCAGCTTGGGACTAGCGGTTAACACCGGGGAGCTGTTTTTT.